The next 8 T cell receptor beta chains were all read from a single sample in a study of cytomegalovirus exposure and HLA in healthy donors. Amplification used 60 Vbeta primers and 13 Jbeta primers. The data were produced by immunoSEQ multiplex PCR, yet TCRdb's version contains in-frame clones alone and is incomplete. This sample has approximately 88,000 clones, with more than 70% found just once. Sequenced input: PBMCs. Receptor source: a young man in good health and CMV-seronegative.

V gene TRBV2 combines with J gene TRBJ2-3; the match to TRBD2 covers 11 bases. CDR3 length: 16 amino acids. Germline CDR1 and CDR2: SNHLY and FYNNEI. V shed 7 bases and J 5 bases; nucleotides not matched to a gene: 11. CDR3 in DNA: TGTGCCAGCACCCCAACTTTAGCGGGAGGGCAAGATACGCAGTATTTT. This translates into CASTPTLAGGQDTQYF.

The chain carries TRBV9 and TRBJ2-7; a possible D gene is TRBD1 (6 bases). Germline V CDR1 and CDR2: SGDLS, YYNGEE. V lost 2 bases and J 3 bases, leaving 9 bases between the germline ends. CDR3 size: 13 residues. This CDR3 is CASSVGQFYEQYF. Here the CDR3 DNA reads TGTGCCAGCAGCGTCGGACAGTTCTACGAGCAGTACTTC. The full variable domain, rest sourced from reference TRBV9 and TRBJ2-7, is DSGVTQTPKHLITATGQRVTLRCSPRSGDLSVYWYQQSLDQGLQFLIQYYNGEERAKGNILERFSAQQFPDLHSELNLSSLELGDSALYFCASSVGQFYEQYFGPGTRLTVT.

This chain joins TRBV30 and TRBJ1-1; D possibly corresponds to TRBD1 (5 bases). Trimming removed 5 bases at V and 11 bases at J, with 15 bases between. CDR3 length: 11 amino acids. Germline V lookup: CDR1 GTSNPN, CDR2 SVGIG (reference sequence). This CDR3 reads CAWDAGGMAFF. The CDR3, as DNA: TGTGCCTGGGACGCCGGGGGGATGGCTTTCTTT.

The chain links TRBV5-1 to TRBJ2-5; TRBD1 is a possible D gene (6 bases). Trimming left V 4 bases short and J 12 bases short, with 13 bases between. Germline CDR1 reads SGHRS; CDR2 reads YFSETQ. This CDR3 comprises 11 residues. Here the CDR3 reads CASSELGQEYF. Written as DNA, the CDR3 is TGCGCCAGCAGCGAGCTGGGACAAGAGTACTTC.

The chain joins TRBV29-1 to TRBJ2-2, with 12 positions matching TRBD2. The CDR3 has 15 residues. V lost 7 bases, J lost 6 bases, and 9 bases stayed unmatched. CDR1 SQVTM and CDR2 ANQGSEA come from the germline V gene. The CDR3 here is CSAVVTSGSPGELFF. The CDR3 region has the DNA TGCAGCGCCGTGGTGACTAGCGGGAGCCCCGGGGAGCTGTTTTTT.

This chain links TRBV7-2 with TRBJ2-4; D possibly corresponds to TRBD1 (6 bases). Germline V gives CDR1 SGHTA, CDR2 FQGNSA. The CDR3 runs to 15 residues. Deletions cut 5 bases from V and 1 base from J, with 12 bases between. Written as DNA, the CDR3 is TGTGCCAGCAGCGCAGGGGTAGCGGCCAAAAACATTCAGTACTTC. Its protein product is CASSAGVAAKNIQYF.

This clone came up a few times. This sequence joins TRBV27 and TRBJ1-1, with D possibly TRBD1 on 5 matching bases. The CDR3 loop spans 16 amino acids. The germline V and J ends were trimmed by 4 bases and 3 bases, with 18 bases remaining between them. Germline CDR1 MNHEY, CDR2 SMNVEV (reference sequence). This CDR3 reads CASSYSGRPGYTEAFF. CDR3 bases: TGTGCCAGCAGTTATTCCGGCAGGCCAGGGTACACTGAAGCTTTCTTT.

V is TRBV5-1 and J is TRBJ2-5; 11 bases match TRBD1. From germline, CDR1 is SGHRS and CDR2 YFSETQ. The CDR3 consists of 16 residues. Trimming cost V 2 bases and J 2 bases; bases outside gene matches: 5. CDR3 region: CASSLLGTGGQETQYF. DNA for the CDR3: TGCGCCAGCAGCTTATTAGGGACAGGGGGTCAAGAGACCCAGTACTTC. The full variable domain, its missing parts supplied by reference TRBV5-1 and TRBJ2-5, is KAGVTQTPRYLIKTRGQQVTLSCSPISGHRSVSWYQQTPGQGLQFLFEYFSETQRNKGNFPGRFSGRQFSNSRSEMNVSTLELGDSALYLCASSLLGTGGQETQYFGPGTRLLVL.